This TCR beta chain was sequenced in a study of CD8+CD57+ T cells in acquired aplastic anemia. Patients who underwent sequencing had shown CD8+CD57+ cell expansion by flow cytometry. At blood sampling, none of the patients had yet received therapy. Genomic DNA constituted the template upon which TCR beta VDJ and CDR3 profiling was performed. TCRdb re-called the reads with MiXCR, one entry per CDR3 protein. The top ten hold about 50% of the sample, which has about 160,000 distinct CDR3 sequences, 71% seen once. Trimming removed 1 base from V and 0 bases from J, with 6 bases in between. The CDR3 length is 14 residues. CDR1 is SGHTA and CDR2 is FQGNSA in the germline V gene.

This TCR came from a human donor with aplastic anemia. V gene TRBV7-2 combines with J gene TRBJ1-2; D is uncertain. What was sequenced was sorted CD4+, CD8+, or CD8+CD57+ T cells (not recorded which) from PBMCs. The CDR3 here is CASSLDGANYGYTF. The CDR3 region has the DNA TGTGCCAGCAGCTTAGACGGTGCTAACTATGGCTACACCTTC.